These 15 T cell receptor beta chains share one sample of origin, sequenced in a study of T cell responses to AZD1222 COVID-19 vaccine. The data were produced by immunoSEQ multiplex PCR, yet TCRdb's version contains in-frame clones alone and is incomplete. There are about 150,000 clones in the sample; 85% to 90% occur only once, and 5.5% lies in the top ten. Material: peripheral blood, obtained on day 0 of MenACWY control vaccination. Receptors originate from an adult in good health.

This chain uses TRBV25-1 with TRBJ2-3; D ambiguous. Germline assignment: CDR1 MGHDK and CDR2 SYGVNS. Trimming left V 5 bases short and J 5 bases short, with 26 bases between. The CDR3 extends over 18 amino acids. The CDR3 nucleotides are TGTGCCAGCAGTACCACGTACCCCCGGAGAGATATGGGAGATACGCAGTATTTT. Translated: CASSTTYPRRDMGDTQYF.

The genes are TRBV5-1 and TRBJ2-3; no reliable D call. Trimming removed 1 base from V and 4 bases from J, with 16 bases in between. Germline CDR1 and CDR2: SGHRS and YFSETQ. This CDR3 has 16 residues. CDR3 in amino acids: CASSLSILNEADTQYF. The DNA of the CDR3 is TGCGCCAGCAGCTTGAGTATCCTCAACGAGGCAGATACGCAGTATTTT. The variable domain in full, completed from reference TRBV5-1 and TRBJ2-3, reads KAGVTQTPRYLIKTRGQQVTLSCSPISGHRSVSWYQQTPGQGLQFLFEYFSETQRNKGNFPGRFSGRQFSNSRSEMNVSTLELGDSALYLCASSLSILNEADTQYFGPGTRLTVL.

V and J are TRBV4-3 and TRBJ2-3; D call uncertain. Trimming stripped 0 bases from V and 5 bases from J, with 6 bases between. The length of the CDR3 is 13 residues. Germline V gene lookup returns CDR1 LGHNA and CDR2 YSLEER. The CDR3 region has the DNA TGCGCCAGCAGCCAAGATTTGGTAGATACGCAGTATTTT. Residues: CASSQDLVDTQYF.

The gene calls are TRBV7-2 and TRBJ2-5, with D possibly TRBD1 on 5 matching bases. CDR1 and CDR2 (germline): SGHTA, FQGNSA. V lost 1 base to trimming and J lost 2 bases, with 8 bases between them. This CDR3 comprises 14 residues. In nucleotides, the CDR3 is TGTGCCAGCAGCTTAGGGGGCGGACAAGAGACCCAGTACTTC. It codes for CASSLGGGQETQYF.

This chain joins TRBV15 and TRBJ1-1; no firm D call. Germline CDR1 LNHNV, CDR2 YYDKDF (reference sequence). The germline V and J ends were trimmed by 4 bases and 3 bases, with 9 bases remaining between them. The CDR3 loop spans 13 amino acids. The DNA of the CDR3 is TGTGCCACCAGCAAATCGATGGACACTGAAGCTTTCTTT. This sequence encodes CATSKSMDTEAFF.

This clone was observed a single time. The chain couples TRBV6-4 to TRBJ2-7, with 7 bases identical to TRBD2. This CDR3 has 14 residues. V dropped 0 bases and J dropped 9; count of bases not matched to a gene: 8. Germline CDR1 reads MRHNA; CDR2 reads SNTAGT. The CDR3 spells CASSDSESGVVQYV. The DNA for the CDR3 is TGTGCCAGCAGTGACTCAGAAAGCGGGGTCGTGCAGTACGTC.

V usage is TRBV7-2 and J usage is TRBJ2-5, with TRBD1 identical over 8 bases. The CDR3 loop spans 14 amino acids. Germline trimming cut 5 bases from V and 5 bases from J; bases unmatched to any gene: 7. The V gene's germline CDR1 is SGHTA and CDR2 FQGNSA. CDR3 amino acids: CASSTGQGGETQYF. The CDR3, as DNA: TGTGCCAGCAGCACCGGACAGGGTGGGGAGACCCAGTACTTC.

The chain uses TRBV21-1 and TRBJ2-1; TRBD1 reflects the table's D call only, with no check against the DNA. TRBV21-1 is given as a pseudogene. This CDR3 has 14 amino acids. CDR3 nucleotide sequence: TGTGCCAGCAGCAACCGGGACAGGTGGCGTGAGCAGTTCTTC. Protein sequence: CASSNRDRWREQFF.

The chain joins TRBV6-4 to TRBJ2-7; no definite D call. Germline CDR1 and CDR2: MRHNA and SNTAGT. Trimming removed 7 bases from V and 2 bases from J, with 9 bases in between. The length of the CDR3 is 12 residues. The CDR3 is CASITDAYEQYV. The CDR3 coding sequence is TGTGCCAGCATAACAGATGCCTACGAGCAGTACGTC.

The V gene is TRBV7-2, the J gene TRBJ2-1; 11 bases align to TRBD2. The CDR3 totals 18 residues. Trimming cost V 3 bases and J 4 bases; bases outside gene matches: 11. The V gene's germline CDR1 is SGHTA and CDR2 FQGNSA. CDR3 nucleotide sequence: TGTGCCAGCAGCTTCTTCACCCTCCTAGCGGGGGGTTACAATGAGCAGTTCTTC. The encoded protein is CASSFFTLLAGGYNEQFF.

The gene calls are TRBV12-5 and TRBJ1-1; D gene unclear. CDR1 and CDR2 from the germline V gene are LGHNT and FRNRAP. Trimming removed 0 bases at V and 5 bases at J, with 7 bases between. This CDR3 spans 13 amino acids. CDR3 nucleotides: TGTGCTAGTGGTTTGGTAGGAAAAACTGAAGCTTTCTTT. Encoded protein: CASGLVGKTEAFF. Complete variable domain (other parts from reference TRBV12-5 and TRBJ1-1): DARVTQTPRHKVTEMGQEVTMRCQPILGHNTVFWYRQTMMQGLELLAYFRNRAPLDDSGMPKDRFSAEMPDATLATLKIQPSEPRDSAVYFCASGLVGKTEAFFGQGTRLTVV.

CDR3 sequence: CARSLYPPQGPHYNEQFF. The DNA for the CDR3 is TGTGCCAGAAGCCTTTATCCCCCGCAGGGCCCCCACTACAATGAGCAGTTCTTC. The chain joins TRBV7-5 to TRBJ2-1; the listed D gene, TRBD1, was not tested against the DNA. TRBV7-5 is recorded as a pseudogene. The CDR3 spans 18 residues.

V gene TRBV9 combines with J gene TRBJ2-1; D is possibly TRBD2 (6 bases). Germline V gene sequence: CDR1 SGDLS, CDR2 YYNGEE. V lost 5 bases, J lost 5 bases, and 17 bases lay in between. CDR3 length: 15 residues. Written as DNA, the CDR3 is TGTGCCAGCAGTTCGCGGGGAGACGCGCACAATGAGCAGTTCTTC. Translating gives CASSSRGDAHNEQFF.

This rearrangement joins TRBV24-1 to TRBJ1-1; D is ambiguous. V lost 5 bases to trimming and J lost 4 bases, with 10 bases between them. The germline V gene encodes CDR1 KGHDR and CDR2 SFDVKD. This CDR3 is 13 amino acids long. The CDR3 spells CATSAPGSTEAFF. The CDR3 DNA sequence: TGTGCCACCAGTGCCCCTGGGTCCACTGAAGCTTTCTTT.

This clone occurred once. The chain uses TRBV11-2 and TRBJ2-1, with 9 bases that match TRBD2. The junction had 6 bases not matched to a gene; V was cut back by 1 base and J by 5 bases. The CDR3 contains 16 residues. Looked up from germline, CDR1 is SGHAT and CDR2 is FQNNGV. This chain's CDR3 is CASSLGFAGGDNEQFF. The CDR3 region has the DNA TGTGCCAGCAGCTTAGGCTTTGCGGGAGGGGACAATGAGCAGTTCTTC.